The 23 T cell receptor beta chains listed next were all sequenced from one sample in a study of blood T cell repertoires in COVID-19. The repertoire was sequenced with immunoSEQ multiplex PCR; TCRdb's copy has only in-frame clones and lacks some. The sample shows 8,000 to 10,000 clones, 84% of them seen only once. Material: peripheral blood. The source is a human donor in a cohort sampled during active COVID-19.

The chain employs TRBV5-1 and TRBJ2-5; tentative D call: TRBD1 (5 bases). This CDR3 contains 15 residues. V dropped 2 bases and J dropped 3 bases, with 14 bases sitting between them. Germline CDR1 and CDR2: SGHRS and YFSETQ. The CDR3: CASSLRWGREETQYF. The DNA of the CDR3 is TGCGCCAGCAGCTTAAGGTGGGGCAGAGAAGAGACCCAGTACTTC.

This chain links TRBV6-2 or TRBV6-3 with TRBJ1-2; TRBD1 is a possible D gene (5 bases). Germline V gene data show CDR1 as MNHEY and CDR2 as SVGEGT. This CDR3 spans 13 amino acids. Between the trimmed V and J ends, which lost 2 bases and 6 bases, there was a span of 10 bases. The CDR3 nucleotides read TGTGCCAGCAGTTACGCCAGGGTGAATGGCTACACCTTC. This translates into CASSYARVNGYTF.

The rearrangement joins TRBV11-2 to TRBJ1-2; D possibly corresponds to TRBD1 (6 bases). The V gene's germline CDR1 is SGHAT and CDR2 FQNNGV. The CDR3 sequence is 14 residues long. Trimming took 1 base from V and 4 from J, leaving 10 bases between them. DNA of the CDR3: TGTGCCAGCAGCTTAGGGGCGGGGGCCTATGGCTACACCTTC. Its translation is CASSLGAGAYGYTF.

The chain uses TRBV5-6 and TRBJ2-3, with TRBD1 as a possible D gene (5 bases). Per germline, CDR1 SGHDT and CDR2 YYEEEE. This CDR3 region has 15 residues. V was shortened by 2 bases and J by 1 base, with 11 bases between the two germline ends. The CDR3 DNA reads as TGTGCCAGCAGCTTCGGGCAGGGTGGCACAGATACGCAGTATTTT. This sequence encodes CASSFGQGGTDTQYF.

This chain links TRBV11-2 with TRBJ1-3; a possible D gene is TRBD1 (6 bases). Trimming cost V 5 bases and J 0 bases, with 17 bases left between them. The CDR3 loop spans 17 amino acids. Germline CDR1 is SGHAT and CDR2 is FQNNGV. The chain's CDR3 is CASSRLGGPPSGNTIYF. CDR3 nucleotide sequence: TGTGCCAGCAGCCGCTTGGGGGGGCCGCCCTCTGGAAACACCATATATTTT.

This chain connects TRBV19 to TRBJ1-2; 7 positions agree with TRBD1. This CDR3 spans 15 amino acids. Germline CDR1 and CDR2: LNHDA and SQIVND (reference sequence). Trimming removed 3 bases from V and 7 bases from J; junction bases left unmatched: 11. The CDR3 protein is CASSMYAGGTAGYTF. As DNA, the CDR3 is TGTGCCAGTAGTATGTATGCCGGCGGGACAGCTGGCTACACCTTC.

The V gene is TRBV20-1, the J gene TRBJ2-1; tentative D call: TRBD1 (5 bases). Germline CDR1 DFQATT, CDR2 SNEGSKA (reference sequence). Deletions cut 3 bases from V and 8 bases from J, with 8 bases between. The CDR3 consists of 11 residues. CDR3 nucleotides: TGCAGTGCTAGCAGGGCCGATGAGCAGTTCTTC. The encoded protein is CSASRADEQFF.

V and J are TRBV14 and TRBJ2-3, with D maybe TRBD1 (5 bases). This CDR3 comprises 16 residues. CDR1 and CDR2 (germline): SGHDN, FVKESK. Trimming took off 2 bases at V and 5 bases at J, with 17 bases between the two ends. The CDR3 nucleotides are TGTGCCAGCAGCCAATCGCAGGGTGGACGTCAAGATACGCAGTATTTT. Protein: CASSQSQGGRQDTQYF.

The chain has TRBV5-1 and TRBJ2-6, with D unclear. The CDR3 spans 17 residues. Per germline, CDR1 SGHRS and CDR2 YFSETQ. The germline V and J ends were trimmed by 0 bases and 2 bases, with 12 bases remaining between them. CDR3 amino acids: CASSLGHSLTGANVLTF. CDR3 bases: TGCGCCAGCAGCTTGGGACACTCCCTTACTGGGGCCAACGTCCTGACTTTC.

This rearrangement joins TRBV7-2 to TRBJ2-3; D perhaps matches TRBD2 (6 bases). The CDR3 is made up of 14 amino acids. Germline V CDR1 and CDR2: SGHTA, FQGNSA. The V end lost 2 bases, the J end lost 4 bases, and 10 bases lay between the germline ends. The CDR3 region is CASSLRDFADTQYF. Written as DNA, the CDR3 is TGTGCCAGCAGCTTAAGGGACTTCGCAGATACGCAGTATTTT.

J is TRBJ2-7 and V is TRBV27; unclear D gene. Per the germline V gene, CDR1 is MNHEY and CDR2 is SMNVEV (reference sequence). The CDR3 is 15 amino acids. The ends were cut back, 6 bases at V and 0 bases at J, with 15 bases in the middle. This CDR3 reads CASRNLGEDSYEQYF. The CDR3 DNA reads TGTGCCAGCAGGAACTTAGGTGAGGACTCCTACGAGCAGTACTTC.

The rearrangement joins TRBV28 to TRBJ2-1; tentative D call: TRBD1 (6 bases). This CDR3 comprises 14 residues. V gave up 8 bases and J gave up 8 bases, with 19 bases separating them. The germline V gene encodes CDR1 MDHEN and CDR2 SYDVKM. The CDR3 protein is CASALAGAIDEQFF. CDR3 nucleotides: TGTGCCAGCGCCCTGGCAGGGGCGATAGATGAGCAGTTCTTC.

The chain recombines TRBV6-5 with TRBJ1-5, with D hard to call. The CDR3 consists of 16 residues. The V gene lost 0 bases and the J gene lost 0 bases, with 9 bases spanning the gap. The germline V gene encodes CDR1 MNHEY and CDR2 SVGAGI. The CDR3 here is CASSYSSPYSNQPQHF. DNA for the CDR3: TGTGCCAGCAGTTACTCGTCTCCGTATAGCAATCAGCCCCAGCATTTT.

By share, this clone ranks as medium-sized. The chain couples TRBV7-9 to TRBJ2-1; 11 nucleotides align to TRBD1. The CDR3 runs 15 residues. V dropped 3 bases and J dropped 7; count of bases not matched to a gene: 5. Germline V gene sequence: CDR1 SEHNR, CDR2 FQNEAQ (reference sequence). Written as DNA, the CDR3 is TGTGCCAGCAGCTTCGGACAGGGGGCAGGGAATGAGCAGTTCTTC. Residues: CASSFGQGAGNEQFF.

This chain connects TRBV19 to TRBJ1-6; D is undetermined. The germline V and J ends were trimmed by 2 bases and 8 bases, with 22 bases remaining between them. Looked up from germline, CDR1 is LNHDA and CDR2 is SQIVND (reference sequence). This CDR3 spans 18 amino acids. This CDR3 reads CASSISRGNFKQHSPLHF. The DNA for the CDR3 is TGTGCCAGTAGTATAAGTCGCGGGAATTTTAAACAACATTCACCCCTCCACTTT. The full variable domain, completed using reference TRBV19 and TRBJ1-6, is DGGITQSPKYLFRKEGQNVTLSCEQNLNHDAMYWYRQDPGQGLRLIYYSQIVNDFQKGDIAEGYSVSREKKESFPLTVTSAQKNPTAFYLCASSISRGNFKQHSPLHFGNGTRLTVT.

This chain connects TRBV20-1 to TRBJ2-2, with TRBD1 identical over 7 bases. The CDR3 is 13 residues long. CDR1 and CDR2 (germline): DFQATT, SNEGSKA (reference sequence). The V gene end was trimmed by 3 bases and the J gene end by 6 bases; junction bases not matched to a gene: 4. In DNA, the CDR3 is TGCAGTGCTAGTTTAGGACAGGCCGGGGAGCTGTTTTTT. This sequence encodes CSASLGQAGELFF.

The chain has TRBV5-6 and TRBJ2-7; perhaps TRBD2 as D (6 bases). The CDR3 has 13 residues. Germline loops: CDR1 SGHDT, CDR2 YYEEEE. Trimming cost V 3 bases and J 9 bases, with 16 bases left between them. CDR3 nucleotides: TGTGCCAGCAGCTGGGGAGGAAGGGTGGGGCAGTACTTC. Its translation is CASSWGGRVGQYF. The full variable domain, rest sourced from reference TRBV5-6 and TRBJ2-7, is DAGVTQSPTHLIKTRGQQVTLRCSPKSGHDTVSWYQQALGQGPQFIFQYYEEEERQRGNFPDRFSGHQFPNYSSELNVNALLLGDSALYLCASSWGGRVGQYFGPGTRLTVT.

The rearrangement links TRBV3-1 (or the pseudogene TRBV3-2) to TRBJ1-5, with D unclear. V lost 1 base and J lost 4, with 8 bases in between. Germline V lookup: CDR1 LGHDT, CDR2 YNNKEL (reference sequence). There are 14 residues in the CDR3. The CDR3 loop reads CASSQGRGNQPQHF. The CDR3 bases are TGTGCCAGCAGCCAAGGTAGAGGGAATCAGCCCCAGCATTTT.

The rearrangement uses TRBV7-9 and TRBJ2-2; D is perhaps TRBD2 (6 bases). The CDR3 has 17 amino acids. From germline, CDR1 is SEHNR and CDR2 FQNEAQ (reference sequence). V lost 1 base and J 4 bases, leaving 16 bases between the germline ends. The CDR3 DNA reads TGTGCCAGCAGCTTAGTCCCGGGGAGGTCGCGCACCGGGGAGCTGTTTTTT. Translating it yields CASSLVPGRSRTGELFF.

The V and J genes are TRBV6-2 or TRBV6-3 and TRBJ1-2; a weak D match, TRBD1 (5 bases). Germline V gene sequence: CDR1 MNHEY, CDR2 SVGEGT. The CDR3 has 12 amino acids. Trimming left V 2 bases short and J 12 bases short, with 13 bases between. The CDR3 sequence: CASSYGGVVDTF. The CDR3 coding sequence is TGTGCCAGCAGTTACGGGGGGGTCGTGGACACCTTC.

The rearrangement links TRBV27 to TRBJ2-3, with a weak D call TRBD1 (6 bases). Trimming cost V 5 bases and J 2 bases, with 17 bases left between them. CDR3 size: 16 residues. Germline-derived CDR1 and CDR2 are MNHEY and SMNVEV (reference sequence). DNA for the CDR3: TGTGCCAGCAGTCCTCCGGACAGACCCTCCACAGATACGCAGTATTTT. It translates to CASSPPDRPSTDTQYF.

The rearrangement joins TRBV29-1 to TRBJ1-2; TRBD1 agrees at 12 bases. The CDR3 is 12 residues long. Trimming removed 4 bases from V and 9 bases from J; junction bases left unmatched: 3. In germline, CDR1 is SQVTM, CDR2 ANQGSEA. The CDR3 protein is CSVGGTGGRYTF. In nucleotides, the CDR3 is TGCAGCGTTGGTGGGACAGGGGGCCGCTACACCTTC.

A few counts support this clone. V usage is TRBV7-9 and J usage is TRBJ1-1, with D hard to call. Per the germline V gene, CDR1 is SEHNR and CDR2 is FQNEAQ (reference sequence). V dropped 1 base and J dropped 0 bases, with 9 bases sitting between them. This CDR3 has 15 residues. The CDR3 DNA reads TGTGCCAGCAGCTTAGATCTAACGGTGAACACTGAAGCTTTCTTT. It specifies CASSLDLTVNTEAFF.